Below, 21 T cell receptor beta chains from the same sample are listed, as sequenced in a study of T cell responses to AZD1222 COVID-19 vaccine. Generated by immunoSEQ multiplex PCR, the TCRdb table keeps only in-frame clones and is missing some. Among just over 150,000 clones, approximately 90% were seen once, and the ten largest hold approximately 2%. This sample comprised peripheral blood, obtained on day 0 of AZD1222 vaccination. These receptors were taken from an adult in good health.

This clone was observed a single time. The V call is TRBV3-1 (or the pseudogene TRBV3-2), the J call TRBJ2-1; maybe TRBD1 (5 bases). Trimming shortened V by 0 bases and J by 8 bases, and 20 bases separated the two germline ends. CDR3 length equals 17 residues. Looked up from germline, CDR1 is LGHDT and CDR2 is YNNKEL (reference sequence). CDR3 in DNA: TGTGCCAGCAGCCAAGAGAGGACATTGGGGCTGAGCGATGAGCAGTTCTTC. Encoded protein: CASSQERTLGLSDEQFF.

The rearrangement links TRBV4-1 to TRBJ1-2, with 7 bases fitting TRBD1. The CDR3 covers 15 residues. CDR1 is MGHRA, CDR2 YSYEKL, per germline. J gave up 0 bases and V 5 bases, and 6 bases lay outside the gene matches. The CDR3 is CASSERDSANYGYTF. The DNA for the CDR3 is TGCGCCAGCAGCGAGAGGGACAGTGCTAACTATGGCTACACCTTC.

This chain uses TRBV4-3 with TRBJ1-5; TRBD1 agrees at 10 bases. Germline loops: CDR1 LGHNA, CDR2 YSLEER. The J segment lost 5 bases and the V segment lost 4 bases, leaving 5 bases of the junction unmatched. This CDR3 has 15 amino acids. This CDR3 reads CASSPRTGGDQPQHF. The CDR3 region has the DNA TGCGCCAGCAGCCCGCGGACAGGGGGTGATCAGCCCCAGCATTTT.

This rearrangement joins TRBV7-9 to TRBJ2-7; D is unresolved. Trimming removed 5 bases from V and 3 bases from J, with 8 bases in between. The V gene's germline CDR1 is SEHNR and CDR2 FQNEAQ (reference sequence). This CDR3 comprises 12 residues. DNA of the CDR3: TGTGCCAGCAGCACCTCCCGCTACGAGCAGTACTTC. This encodes CASSTSRYEQYF.

This chain connects TRBV3-1 (or the pseudogene TRBV3-2) to TRBJ2-7; 12 bases are shared with TRBD2. Unmatched junction bases numbered 9, after V lost 4 bases and J lost 2 bases. In germline, CDR1 is LGHDT, CDR2 YNNKEL (reference sequence). This CDR3 has 17 residues. CDR3 amino acids: CASSRNPGLAGTYEQYF. In DNA form, the CDR3 reads TGTGCCAGCAGCCGCAACCCCGGACTAGCGGGAACCTACGAGCAGTACTTC.

The rearrangement links TRBV28 to TRBJ1-2; D not resolved. This CDR3 is built from 12 residues. Trimming shortened V by 5 bases and J by 8 bases, and 12 bases separated the two germline ends. Germline V gene data show CDR1 as MDHEN and CDR2 as SYDVKM. In DNA form, the CDR3 reads TGTGCCAGCAGTCCCACCCGGGTGGGCTACACCTTC. Translation: CASSPTRVGYTF.

The chain is built from TRBV11-1 and TRBJ2-5, with unresolved D. V was cut by 6 bases and J by 5 bases, with 13 bases left in between. Germline-derived CDR1 and CDR2 are SGHAT and FQDESV (reference sequence). CDR3 length: 13 residues. The CDR3 DNA follows: TGTGCCAGCAGTCAAACTATCATGGAGACCCAGTACTTC. Translated: CASSQTIMETQYF.

The genes are TRBV6-4 and TRBJ1-1; TRBD1 might be the D (5 bases). This CDR3 contains 15 residues. V lost 7 bases, J lost 6 bases, and 21 bases lay in between. CDR1 is MRHNA and CDR2 is SNTAGT in the germline V gene. Written as DNA, the CDR3 is TGTGCCAGCACCATAGAGGACACCCTCTACCCTGAAGCTTTCTTT. Translated: CASTIEDTLYPEAFF.

The chain joins TRBV4-3 to TRBJ1-1; D remains ambiguous. The CDR3 length is 16 residues. V was clipped by 2 bases and J by 0 bases, with 13 bases between them. Germline V gives CDR1 LGHNA, CDR2 YSLEER. In DNA, the CDR3 is TGCGCCAGCAGCCAAACGATAACAGTTATGAACACTGAAGCTTTCTTT. This sequence encodes CASSQTITVMNTEAFF.

The chain is built from TRBV11-2 and TRBJ2-3; TRBD1 matches at 10 bases. V lost 2 bases, J lost 0 bases, and 2 bases stayed unmatched. Looked up from germline, CDR1 is SGHAT and CDR2 is FQNNGV. The CDR3 has 16 amino acids. The CDR3 DNA reads as TGTGCCAGCAGCTTACGGACAGGGGGAAGCACAGATACGCAGTATTTT. Translation: CASSLRTGGSTDTQYF.

The chain employs TRBV10-3 and TRBJ2-7; the match to TRBD2 covers 8 bases. J was trimmed by 0 bases and V by 5 bases; bases with no gene match: 6. Per the germline V gene, CDR1 is ENHRY and CDR2 is SYGVKD. The CDR3 contains 15 residues. This CDR3 is CAISSREADSYEQYF. CDR3 coding DNA: TGTGCCATCAGTTCGCGGGAGGCCGACTCCTACGAGCAGTACTTC.

This clone was counted only a few times. The rearrangement joins TRBV6-5 to TRBJ1-1; D is ambiguous. V was pared by 8 bases and J by 3 bases, with 7 bases between. This CDR3 has 11 residues. Germline V gives CDR1 MNHEY, CDR2 SVGAGI. The CDR3 DNA reads TGTGCCAGCGGGCGGGACACTGAAGCTTTCTTT. It codes for CASGRDTEAFF.

This rearrangement joins TRBV9 to TRBJ2-5, with 9 bases fitting TRBD2. CDR1 is SGDLS and CDR2 is YYNGEE in the germline V gene. This CDR3 region has 15 residues. Trimming at V came to 0 bases and at J to 7 bases, leaving 7 bases not matched to a gene. The CDR3 coding sequence is TGTGCCAGCAGCGTAGGACTAGCGGTCCTCGGGACCCAGTACTTC. Translation: CASSVGLAVLGTQYF.

This clone was counted a few times. The sample has other DNA sequences that encode this CDR3 too. CDR3 nucleotides: TGTGCCAGCAGTTTCTTCAGGGAGAACACTGAAGCTTTCTTT. Residues: CASSFFRENTEAFF. The V call is TRBV28, the J call TRBJ1-1, with a weak D call TRBD1 (5 bases). The V gene's germline CDR1 is MDHEN and CDR2 SYDVKM. The CDR3 has 14 residues. V lost 3 bases and J 1 base, leaving 9 bases between the germline ends. Full variable domain (rest looked up from reference TRBV28 and TRBJ1-1): DVKVTQSSRYLVKRTGEKVFLECVQDMDHENMFWYRQDPGLGLRLIYFSYDVKMKEKGDIPEGYSVSREKKERFSLILESASTNQTSMYLCASSFFRENTEAFFGQGTRLTVV.

Concerning this clone itself: This sample also contains other DNA sequences that code for the same CDR3. The chain carries TRBV15 and TRBJ1-4; possible D gene TRBD1, 5 bases. Germline loops: CDR1 LNHNV, CDR2 YYDKDF (reference sequence). Trimming took off 3 bases at V and 1 base at J, with 6 bases between the two ends. The CDR3 runs to 14 residues. The CDR3 sequence: CATSRQGTNEKLFF. The CDR3 nucleotides are TGTGCCACCAGCAGGCAGGGAACTAATGAAAAACTGTTTTTT. The variable domain in full, completed from reference TRBV15 and TRBJ1-4, reads DAMVIQNPRYQVTQFGKPVTLSCSQTLNHNVMYWYQQKSSQAPKLLFHYYDKDFNNEADTPDNFQSRRPNTSFCFLDIRSPGLGDTAMYLCATSRQGTNEKLFFGSGTQLSVL.

V usage is TRBV7-3 and J usage is TRBJ2-5, with D perhaps assigned TRBD1 or TRBD2 (5 bases each). Germline values: CDR1 SGHTA, CDR2 FQGTGA. The CDR3 is made up of 15 amino acids. Trimming took 3 bases from V and 2 from J, leaving 13 bases between them. DNA of the CDR3: TGTGCCAGCAGCTTTCAGGGACGGGCACAAGAGACCCAGTACTTC. Translated: CASSFQGRAQETQYF.

This clone was seen a single time. This chain connects TRBV3-1 (or the pseudogene TRBV3-2) to TRBJ1-1; the D gene is possibly TRBD1 (5 bases). This CDR3 region has 15 residues. Per the germline V gene, CDR1 is LGHDT and CDR2 is YNNKEL (reference sequence). V was shortened by 0 bases and J by 0 bases, with 8 bases between the two germline ends. The CDR3 region has the DNA TGTGCCAGCAGCCAAGAGGGACGGTTGAACACTGAAGCTTTCTTT. Encoded protein: CASSQEGRLNTEAFF.

This sequence joins TRBV3-1 (or the pseudogene TRBV3-2) and TRBJ2-7, with D tentatively TRBD2 (6 bases). Trimming removed 0 bases at V and 1 base at J, with 13 bases between. The germline CDR1 and CDR2 sequences are LGHDT and YNNKEL (reference sequence). This CDR3 has 16 amino acids. The CDR3 loop is CASSQDLQRASYEQYF. In DNA form, the CDR3 reads TGTGCCAGCAGCCAAGATCTCCAGCGGGCATCCTACGAGCAGTACTTC.

Only a few counts were recorded for this clone. The rearrangement joins TRBV14 to TRBJ1-5; D possibly corresponds to TRBD1 (6 bases). Germline V gives CDR1 SGHDN, CDR2 FVKESK. With 5 bases removed from V and 6 bases from J, the gap between germline ends came to 11 bases. The CDR3 loop spans 13 amino acids. The CDR3 DNA follows: TGTGCCAGCAGCACAGGGAGTGGTCAGCCCCAGCATTTT. This sequence encodes CASSTGSGQPQHF.

The genes are TRBV6-6 and TRBJ2-6; D uncertain. This CDR3 is built from 14 residues. CDR1 and CDR2 from the germline V gene are MNHNY and SVGAGI (reference sequence). The V and J ends lost 5 bases and 0 bases respectively, with 5 bases between them. The CDR3 DNA sequence: TGTGCCAGCAGTGCCTACTCTGGGGCCAACGTCCTGACTTTC. Protein: CASSAYSGANVLTF.

This chain links TRBV11-2 with TRBJ1-2, with D perhaps matching TRBD1 (6 bases). Trimming cost V 1 base and J 4 bases, with 13 bases left between them. Germline values: CDR1 SGHAT, CDR2 FQNNGV. This CDR3 spans 15 amino acids. In DNA, the CDR3 is TGTGCCAGCAGCTTAGGTTCCGGGACACTCTATGGCTACACCTTC. It specifies CASSLGSGTLYGYTF.